The 10 T cell receptor beta chains reported below all come from one sample, sequenced in a study of T cells in Graves' hyperthyroidism and ophthalmopathy. Amplification targeted TCR beta CDR3 regions from RNA transcripts. During a first-round RT-PCR of the TCR CDR3, the HTBI primer set was used. Using its own MiXCR run on the multiplex PCR reads, TCRdb lists one record per CDR3 protein. The profile covers some 460,000 distinct CDR3 sequences, with 15% to 19% appearing a single time and 7.5% to 9% taken by the ten largest. Specimen: blood. These TCRs come from a woman between 18 and 29 years old with Graves' hyperthyroidism.

This clonotype was found many times. The J gene is TRBJ2-5, the V gene TRBV3-1; 8 positions agree with TRBD1. Germline loops: CDR1 LGHDT, CDR2 YNNKEL (reference sequence). J gave up 6 bases and V 4 bases, and 7 bases lay outside the gene matches. This CDR3 contains 14 residues. In DNA, the CDR3 is TGTGCCAGCAGCCCCAGGGGGCATCGAAAGACCCAGTACTTC. Translated, it gives CASSPRGHRKTQYF.

The V call is TRBV11-2, the J call TRBJ2-5, with 8 bases that match TRBD1. CDR3 length: 15 amino acids. CDR1 and CDR2 (germline): SGHAT, FQNNGV. V was pared by 5 bases and J by 5 bases, with 10 bases of the junction left unmatched. The CDR3 DNA is TGTGCCAGCAGCCCCCGGACAGGGAGCTGGGAGACCCAGTACTTC. Its protein is CASSPRTGSWETQYF.

This clonotype was found many times. This chain connects TRBV14 to TRBJ2-7; D not resolved. The CDR3 sequence is 13 residues long. Trimming cost V 0 bases and J 5 bases, with 8 bases left between them. Per germline, CDR1 SGHDN and CDR2 FVKESK. CDR3 amino acids: CASSQETLDEQYF. DNA of the CDR3: TGTGCCAGCAGCCAAGAAACATTGGACGAGCAGTACTTC.

At least ten counts were recorded for this clonotype. The rearrangement joins TRBV28 to TRBJ1-2; D is unresolved. V dropped 8 bases and J dropped 4 bases, with 20 bases sitting between them. There are 15 residues in the CDR3. Germline V gene lookup returns CDR1 MDHEN and CDR2 SYDVKM. The CDR3: CASFRSGSGPYGYTF. CDR3 sequence (DNA): TGTGCCAGCTTCCGATCGGGGTCCGGCCCCTATGGCTACACCTTC.

The chain carries TRBV5-4 and TRBJ2-5; perhaps TRBD2 as D (7 bases). Trimming cost V 4 bases and J 5 bases, with 21 bases left between them. Germline-derived CDR1 and CDR2 are SGHNT and YYREEE (reference sequence). The CDR3 covers 16 residues. CDR3 sequence (DNA): TGTGCCAGCAGCGGACGCGGGGGCCCCAAGGGGGAGACCCAGTACTTC. It is translated as CASSGRGGPKGETQYF.

The table lists this clonotype with many counts. This chain uses TRBV6-1 with TRBJ1-5, with D maybe TRBD1 (5 bases). CDR1 MNHNS and CDR2 SASEGT come from the germline V gene. The CDR3 has 13 amino acids. Deletions cut 6 bases from V and 3 bases from J, with 9 bases between. In nucleotides, the CDR3 is TGTGCCAGCAGGGGGACTGCCAATCAGCCCCAGCATTTT. This encodes CASRGTANQPQHF.

This clonotype was counted a few times. The chain combines TRBV2 with TRBJ2-5, with TRBD1 matching over 8 bases. This CDR3 comprises 17 residues. The germline V gene has CDR1 SNHLY and CDR2 FYNNEI. V was clipped by 6 bases and J by 0 bases; unmatched bases: 12. This CDR3 is CASRLDRVQSYQETQYF. The CDR3 DNA reads TGTGCCAGCAGGCTGGACAGGGTTCAATCGTACCAAGAGACCCAGTACTTC.

In its sample, this clonotype was seen a few times. Its ends do not fully match the called genes, so a read error is possible. The chain joins TRBV4-1 to TRBJ1-2; TRBD1 might be the D (5 bases). The germline gives CDR1 MGHRA, CDR2 YSYEKL. The CDR3 contains 16 residues. CDR3 region: CASSFSSTGTAYSYTF. The CDR3 DNA follows: TGCGCCAGCAGCTTTTCCTCCACCGGGACGGCCTATAGCTACACCTTC.

This clonotype showed up many times. The chain joins TRBV6-6 to TRBJ1-6; D remains unclear. Germline CDR1 and CDR2: MNHNY and SVGAGI (reference sequence). The CDR3 is 15 residues long. Trimming took 0 bases from V and 7 from J, leaving 10 bases between them. The CDR3 coding sequence is TGTGCCAGCAGTTACTCGCTTGGATTCAATTCACCCCTCCACTTT. Its protein is CASSYSLGFNSPLHF.

This clonotype was seen at least ten times. The chain combines TRBV20-1 with TRBJ2-5; 14 bases are shared with TRBD2. This CDR3 contains 16 residues. V dropped 1 base and J dropped 5; count of bases not matched to a gene: 6. Germline V gene data show CDR1 as DFQATT and CDR2 as SNEGSKA (reference sequence). In DNA, the CDR3 is TGCAGTGCTAGAGCGGGACTAGCGGGAGCGTGGGAGACCCAGTACTTC. The encoded protein is CSARAGLAGAWETQYF.